These 25 T cell receptor beta chains originate from one sample sequenced in a study of cytomegalovirus exposure and HLA in healthy donors. The PCR contained 60 Vbeta and 13 Jbeta primers. Clones were sequenced by immunoSEQ multiplex PCR, and TCRdb holds only the in-frame ones, with some missing. The sample gives under 200,000 clones, around 72% of which show up once; less than 1.5% is in the top ten. Source material: PBMCs. These receptors came from a man aged 50-59 years in good health and CMV-seronegative.

This chain uses TRBV19 with TRBJ1-5; D is uncertain. V was trimmed by 1 base and J by 0 bases, leaving 10 bases between them. The length of the CDR3 is 16 residues. CDR1 is LNHDA and CDR2 is SQIVND in the germline V gene (reference sequence). CDR3 loop: CASSIGAGNSNQPQHF. The CDR3 DNA is TGTGCCAGTAGTATAGGGGCAGGCAATAGCAATCAGCCCCAGCATTTT.

V and J are TRBV27 and TRBJ2-5; 8 nucleotides align to TRBD2. Germline CDR1 reads MNHEY; CDR2 reads SMNVEV (reference sequence). The CDR3 is 15 residues long. Trimming cost V 6 bases and J 2 bases; bases outside gene matches: 8. This CDR3 reads CASSPGGGGQETQYF. The CDR3, as DNA: TGTGCCAGCAGCCCTGGGGGCGGGGGGCAAGAGACCCAGTACTTC.

The genes are TRBV2 and TRBJ2-2; weak D call: TRBD2 (6 bases). The germline gives CDR1 SNHLY, CDR2 FYNNEI. The CDR3 length is 15 residues. V lost 6 bases and J 0 bases, leaving 11 bases between the germline ends. CDR3 DNA sequence: TGTGCCAGCAGGGGAACGGGAGCGAACACCGGGGAGCTGTTTTTT. As protein: CASRGTGANTGELFF.

V is TRBV2 and J is TRBJ2-7, with D possibly being TRBD2 (6 bases). V lost 6 bases and J 7 bases, leaving 19 bases between the germline ends. This CDR3 spans 14 amino acids. Germline CDR1 reads SNHLY; CDR2 reads FYNNEI. CDR3 protein: CASSGDSISREQYF. The CDR3 DNA reads as TGTGCCAGCAGCGGGGACTCGATCTCACGGGAGCAGTACTTC. The whole variable domain, remainder taken from reference TRBV2 and TRBJ2-7, is EPEVTQTPSHQVTQMGQEVILRCVPISNHLYFYWYRQILGQKVEFLVSFYNNEISEKSEIFDDQFSVERPDGSNFTLKIRSTKLEDSAMYFCASSGDSISREQYFGPGTRLTVT.

The chain carries TRBV10-2 and TRBJ1-6; D perhaps matches TRBD1 (6 bases). CDR1 is WSHSY and CDR2 is SAAADI in the germline V gene. V dropped 5 bases and J dropped 4 bases, with 27 bases sitting between them. The CDR3 sequence is 20 residues long. The CDR3 region has the DNA TGCGCCAGCAGTACCTTAAACAGGGTCCACGAGGGGAATTATAATTCACCCCTCCACTTT. The encoded protein is CASSTLNRVHEGNYNSPLHF.

This clone was observed a few times. The rearrangement uses TRBV4-1 and TRBJ1-2; 7 bases match TRBD1. The CDR3 has 15 amino acids. From germline, CDR1 is MGHRA and CDR2 YSYEKL. V lost 3 bases to trimming and J lost 0 bases; unmatched junction nucleotides: 4. The CDR3 loop reads CASSQRQGANYGYTF. The CDR3, as DNA: TGCGCCAGCAGCCAGCGACAGGGAGCTAACTATGGCTACACCTTC.

The rearrangement joins TRBV7-2 to TRBJ2-1; 8 nucleotides match TRBD2. CDR1 SGHTA and CDR2 FQGNSA come from the germline V gene. The CDR3 extends over 18 amino acids. J gave up 0 bases and V 4 bases, and 11 bases lay outside the gene matches. The CDR3 DNA reads TGTGCCAGCAGCTCTCCGGGACTAGGGGGGGGCTCCTACAATGAGCAGTTCTTC. It yields the protein CASSSPGLGGGSYNEQFF.

This clone has more than one count but fewer than ten. The chain joins TRBV19 to TRBJ1-4; D uncertain. With 2 bases removed from V and 8 bases from J, the gap between germline ends came to 12 bases. This CDR3 has 14 amino acids. Germline CDR1 LNHDA, CDR2 SQIVND (reference sequence). The DNA for the CDR3 is TGTGCCAGTAGTATAAACTGGGCCGAGGAAAAACTGTTTTTT. As protein: CASSINWAEEKLFF.

This clone showed up just a few times. This rearrangement joins TRBV29-1 to TRBJ2-7; 9 bases fit TRBD1. The germline gives CDR1 SQVTM, CDR2 ANQGSEA. This CDR3 has 13 residues. V shed 3 bases and J 6 bases; nucleotides not matched to a gene: 6. The chain's CDR3 is CSVERQGQGEQYF. The DNA of the CDR3 is TGCAGCGTTGAGCGACAGGGACAGGGCGAGCAGTACTTC.

The chain combines TRBV5-1 with TRBJ2-4, with TRBD1 identical over 7 bases. This CDR3 has 16 amino acids. The germline CDR1 and CDR2 sequences are SGHRS and YFSETQ. V lost 4 bases and J lost 5; bases outside the gene matches: 12. CDR3 coding DNA: TGCGCCAGCAGCCCGTTGACAGGGTCGGAGCAAAACATTCAGTACTTC. Its translation: CASSPLTGSEQNIQYF.

This chain connects TRBV25-1 to TRBJ1-2, with a tentative D call TRBD1 (5 bases). This CDR3 has 15 residues. Germline loops: CDR1 MGHDK, CDR2 SYGVNS. The V end was cut by 4 bases, the J end by 5 bases, with 17 bases between. CDR3 nucleotide sequence: TGTGCCAGCAGTGGGGAGGGGAATTCGGCTTATGGCTACACCTTC. This gives the protein CASSGEGNSAYGYTF.

The chain combines TRBV5-1 with TRBJ2-2; 10 bases are shared with TRBD2. Germline loops: CDR1 SGHRS, CDR2 YFSETQ. The CDR3 totals 15 residues. Trimming at V came to 8 bases and at J to 1 base, leaving 5 bases not matched to a gene. The CDR3 is CASTIAGGNTGELFF. DNA of the CDR3: TGCGCCAGTACTATAGCGGGGGGGAACACCGGGGAGCTGTTTTTT.

This chain uses TRBV7-2 with TRBJ2-7; D is undetermined. Trimming took off 1 base at V and 4 bases at J, with 8 bases between the two ends. Germline V lookup: CDR1 SGHTA, CDR2 FQGNSA. The CDR3 length is 13 residues. The CDR3, as DNA: TGTGCCAGCAGCTTAGGTAGAGAGTACGAGCAGTACTTC. Translation: CASSLGREYEQYF.

V and J are TRBV6-1 and TRBJ1-4, with D unclear. V dropped 5 bases and J dropped 2 bases, with 6 bases sitting between them. From germline, CDR1 is MNHNS and CDR2 SASEGT. The CDR3 extends over 13 amino acids. The CDR3 DNA is TGTGCCAGCAGTTCAACTACTAATGAAAAACTGTTTTTT. Its translation is CASSSTTNEKLFF.

V usage is TRBV5-1 and J usage is TRBJ1-1, with D maybe TRBD1 (6 bases). The CDR3 has 15 amino acids. V was clipped by 4 bases and J by 4 bases, with 17 bases between them. The germline CDR1 and CDR2 sequences are SGHRS and YFSETQ. The CDR3 bases are TGCGCCAGCAGCCCTCGGGACACCCGGCCCACTGAAGCTTTCTTT. The encoded protein is CASSPRDTRPTEAFF. The full variable domain, with the rest looked up from reference TRBV5-1 and TRBJ1-1, is KAGVTQTPRYLIKTRGQQVTLSCSPISGHRSVSWYQQTPGQGLQFLFEYFSETQRNKGNFPGRFSGRQFSNSRSEMNVSTLELGDSALYLCASSPRDTRPTEAFFGQGTRLTVV.

The J gene is TRBJ2-1, the V gene TRBV27; a possible D gene is TRBD2 (7 bases). V was pared by 8 bases and J by 5 bases, with 16 bases between. This CDR3 has 14 residues. The germline CDR1 and CDR2 sequences are MNHEY and SMNVEV (reference sequence). In nucleotides, the CDR3 is TGTGCCAGCCTCCGGGGGGCTGGCCACAATGAGCAGTTCTTC. Translating it yields CASLRGAGHNEQFF.

The chain uses TRBV7-8 and TRBJ1-6; D perhaps matches TRBD1 (6 bases). The CDR3 contains 16 residues. Per germline, CDR1 SGHVS and CDR2 FQNEAQ. V lost 0 bases to trimming and J lost 9 bases, with 15 bases between them. The DNA of the CDR3 is TGTGCCAGCAGCTTAGCTGGACAGCTGTCCGGTTCACCCCTCCACTTT. This sequence encodes CASSLAGQLSGSPLHF.

This rearrangement joins TRBV19 to TRBJ1-1; unclear D gene. CDR1 is LNHDA and CDR2 is SQIVND in the germline V gene (reference sequence). The V and J ends lost 7 bases and 4 bases respectively, with 19 bases between them. The CDR3 runs 15 residues. CDR3 region: CASIRTANLGTEAFF. The CDR3 region has the DNA TGTGCCAGTATTAGAACAGCCAACCTTGGCACTGAAGCTTTCTTT. The full variable domain, completed using reference TRBV19 and TRBJ1-1, is DGGITQSPKYLFRKEGQNVTLSCEQNLNHDAMYWYRQDPGQGLRLIYYSQIVNDFQKGDIAEGYSVSREKKESFPLTVTSAQKNPTAFYLCASIRTANLGTEAFFGQGTRLTVV.

This clone was seen a single time. The rearrangement uses TRBV5-1 and TRBJ1-1; TRBD1 agrees at 9 bases. The CDR3 loop spans 14 amino acids. The germline CDR1 and CDR2 sequences are SGHRS and YFSETQ. The junction had 4 bases not matched to a gene; V was cut back by 0 bases and J by 7 bases. The CDR3 is CASSLDGTGFEAFF. The CDR3 nucleotides are TGCGCCAGCAGCTTGGATGGGACAGGGTTTGAAGCTTTCTTT.

The J gene is TRBJ2-3, the V gene TRBV29-1; a weak D match, TRBD1 (5 bases). The CDR3 totals 11 residues. The V end was cut by 6 bases, the J end by 5 bases, with 9 bases between. Germline V CDR1 and CDR2: SQVTM, ANQGSEA. The CDR3 nucleotides read TGCAGCGTCCAGGGCTTAGATACGCAGTATTTT. It yields the protein CSVQGLDTQYF.

The genes are TRBV14 and TRBJ2-2; D may be TRBD1 (6 bases). Germline values: CDR1 SGHDN, CDR2 FVKESK. V lost 0 bases and J lost 4, with 12 bases in between. The CDR3 runs to 16 residues. CDR3 nucleotides: TGTGCCAGCAGCCAAGAGGGTAACAGGGCCACCGGGGAGCTGTTTTTT. It codes for CASSQEGNRATGELFF.

The genes are TRBV29-1 and TRBJ2-5; 7 positions match TRBD1. Trimming removed 6 bases from V and 2 bases from J; junction bases left unmatched: 9. Germline V gene data show CDR1 as SQVTM and CDR2 as ANQGSEA. The CDR3 has 14 residues. CDR3 bases: TGCAGCGTCGCCAGGACAGGTTTACAAGAGACCCAGTACTTC. Translating gives CSVARTGLQETQYF.

CDR3 protein: CASSNQGAYNNEQFF. The CDR3 DNA reads as TGTGCCAGCAGCAACCAGGGGGCCTATAACAATGAGCAGTTCTTC. V is TRBV7-3 and J is TRBJ2-1; 8 bases fit TRBD1. With 5 bases clipped from V and 5 bases from J, the junction kept 8 bases outside the gene matches. This CDR3 has 15 amino acids. Germline CDR1 reads SGHTA; CDR2 reads FQGTGA.

The chain employs TRBV4-2 and TRBJ1-5; the D is unclear. Germline CDR1 and CDR2: LGHNA and YNFKEQ. This CDR3 is 17 amino acids long. Trimming cost V 4 bases and J 0 bases, with 16 bases left between them. The CDR3 reads CASSPIGAGFSNQPQHF. The CDR3 DNA reads as TGTGCCAGCAGCCCGATTGGAGCTGGGTTTAGCAATCAGCCCCAGCATTTT.

Note on this clone: The DNA is omitted, as the CDR3 cannot be located on it reliably, and the CDR3 follows TCRdb's listing. The chain recombines TRBV19 with TRBJ1-1; the table calls TRBD1, which could not be checked here. The CDR3 is 14 amino acids long, termini counted. CDR1 and CDR2 from the germline V gene are LNHDA and SQIVND (reference sequence). CDR3 in amino acids: CASTSGQGYTEAFF.